Listed below are T cell receptor beta chains from one sample, sequenced in a study of OX40 agonist ivuxolimab in advanced cancers. Some clones are missing from TCRdb's copy, which holds only in-frame ones; the method was immunoSEQ multiplex PCR. This sample has more than 20,000 clones, with 73% found just once. The sequencing here drew on CD4+ or CD8+ T cells sorted from blood, taken in a trial of the OX40 agonist ivuxolimab. Source of these receptors: an adult with an advanced solid tumor such as melanoma, head and neck, liver or kidney cancer. Both conserved end residues are part of each CDR3. A D gene is named only where the DNA matches it firmly. Clone size is stated in some rows and not others, as once, few, many or a class when expanded.

D	size	V	J	CDR3	DNA
TRBD1	.	TRBV9	TRBJ1-3	CASSRDSVAGNTIYF	TGTGCCAGCAGCAGGGACAGTGTGGCTGGAAACACCATATATTTT
TRBD1	once	TRBV20-1	TRBJ2-7	CSVRQGPEQYF	TGCAGTGTTCGACAGGGGCCCGAGCAGTACTTC
.	.	TRBV5-6	TRBJ1-4	CASSLAAGWEKLFF	TGTGCCAGCAGCTTGGCCGCAGGGTGGGAAAAACTGTTTTTT
TRBD1	.	TRBV10-3	TRBJ2-4	CAISLTGAKNIQYF	TGTGCCATCAGTTTGACAGGGGCCAAAAACATTCAGTACTTC
.	.	TRBV28	TRBJ2-5	CASSLWAGSETQYF	TGTGCCAGCAGTTTATGGGCCGGCTCAGAGACCCAGTACTTC
.	.	TRBV7-9	TRBJ1-5	CASSLGGGIQPQHF	TGTGCCAGCAGCTTAGGTGGGGGGATACAGCCCCAGCATTTT
.	.	TRBV10-2	TRBJ2-1	CASSEAGRPEQFF	TGCGCCAGCAGTGAGGCAGGCCGGCCTGAGCAGTTCTTC
TRBD1	.	TRBV7-6	TRBJ1-1	CASSPRQGDDTEAFF	TGTGCCAGCAGCCCACGACAGGGCGATGACACTGAAGCTTTCTTT
.	.	TRBV15	TRBJ2-1	CATSRSPPNEQFF	TGTGCCACCAGCAGGAGCCCACCGAATGAGCAGTTCTTC
.	.	TRBV7-9	TRBJ2-5	CASSLVGYETQYF	TGTGCCAGCAGCTTAGTTGGTTATGAGACCCAGTACTTC
.	few	TRBV29-1	TRBJ2-1	CSVAGTTYNEQFF	TGCAGCGTGGCCGGGACCACGTACAATGAGCAGTTCTTC
TRBD1	.	TRBV14	TRBJ2-7	CASSQGKWDRNYEQYF	TGTGCCAGCAGCCAAGGCAAGTGGGACAGAAACTACGAGCAGTACTTC
.	.	TRBV28	TRBJ2-7	CASSLLGARDEQYF	TGTGCCAGCAGTTTATTGGGGGCGCGGGACGAGCAGTACTTC
.	.	TRBV4-2	TRBJ2-3	CASSLRGGGRVIADTQYF	TGTGCCAGCAGCCTAAGAGGGGGGGGCAGGGTGATTGCAGATACGCAGTATTTT
.	.	TRBV4-1	TRBJ1-2	CASSQGRGGGYGYTF	TGCGCCAGCAGCCAAGGTAGGGGCGGCGGCTATGGCTACACCTTC
.	.	TRBV15	TRBJ1-6	CATSRDTMAELYNSPLHF	TGTGCCACCAGCAGAGATACGATGGCAGAACTCTATAATTCACCCCTCCACTTT
.	few	TRBV29-1	TRBJ2-7	CSVEGFRGDSYEQYF	TGCAGCGTTGAAGGGTTCAGGGGGGACTCCTACGAGCAGTACTTC
TRBD1	.	TRBV11-2	TRBJ2-7	CASSPRQGTVSEQYF	TGTGCCAGCAGCCCCAGACAGGGTACCGTTAGCGAGCAGTACTTC
.	.	TRBV19	TRBJ1-3	CASTIQESSGNTIYF	TGTGCCAGTACCATACAGGAGAGCTCTGGAAACACCATATATTTT
.	once	TRBV6-6	TRBJ1-3	CASSSLSHGGNTIYF	TGTGCCAGCAGTTCACTAAGCCACGGGGGAAACACCATATATTTT
.	.	TRBV7-2	TRBJ1-5	CASSLNDQPQHF	TGTGCCAGCAGCTTGAACGATCAGCCCCAGCATTTT
.	.	TRBV4-2	TRBJ2-7	CASSAGRTSYEQYF	TGTGCCAGCAGTGCTGGACGGACTTCCTACGAGCAGTACTTC
TRBD2	.	TRBV4-1	TRBJ2-1	CASSQGQRGGRDEQFF	TGCGCCAGCAGCCAAGGTCAACGCGGGGGGAGGGATGAGCAGTTCTTC
TRBD2	.	TRBV25-1	TRBJ2-1	CASSGTSAYNEQFF	TGTGCCAGCAGTGGAACTAGCGCCTACAATGAGCAGTTCTTC
.	.	TRBV10-1	TRBJ1-1	CASSERTGRGNTEAFF	TGCGCCAGCAGTGAAAGAACAGGGCGGGGGAACACTGAAGCTTTCTTT
.	.	TRBV5-1	TRBJ1-2	CASSVGTSYGYTF	TGCGCCAGCAGCGTCGGGACATCTTATGGCTACACCTTC
.	many	TRBV7-2	TRBJ1-3	CASSSDSSSGNTIYF	TGTGCCAGCAGCTCCGACTCGAGCTCTGGAAACACCATATATTTT
TRBD1	.	TRBV19	TRBJ1-1	CASNGDRQSAFF	TGTGCCAGTAACGGGGACAGACAGTCGGCTTTCTTT
.	.	TRBV2	TRBJ1-6	CASSEWRLDSPLHF	TGTGCCAGCAGTGAATGGAGGCTAGATTCACCCCTCCACTTT
.	.	TRBV7-3	TRBJ1-6	CASSFPRAAGSRSNSPLHF	TGTGCCAGCAGCTTCCCTAGGGCCGCGGGGAGCCGAAGTAATTCACCCCTCCACTTT
TRBD2	few	TRBV6-6	TRBJ2-5	CASSYPSGGQETQYF	TGTGCCAGCAGTTATCCCAGCGGGGGCCAAGAGACCCAGTACTTC
TRBD1	.	TRBV7-9	TRBJ2-7	CASSTGQVTYEQYF	TGTGCCAGCAGCACCGGACAGGTTACCTACGAGCAGTACTTC
TRBD1	.	TRBV9	TRBJ1-2	CASSPQGGSRGNYGYTF	TGTGCCAGCAGCCCACAGGGGGGGAGCAGGGGAAACTATGGCTACACCTTC
.	few	TRBV6-6	TRBJ2-5	CASYKAYQETQYF	TGTGCCAGCTACAAAGCGTACCAAGAGACCCAGTACTTC
.	few	TRBV7-9	TRBJ2-2	CASSPGPNTGELFF	TGTGCCAGCAGCCCTGGACCGAACACCGGGGAGCTGTTTTTT
TRBD1	.	TRBV11-2	TRBJ2-7	CASSLEVRGYEQYF	TGTGCCAGCAGCTTAGAGGTCAGGGGGTACGAGCAGTACTTC
TRBD1	.	TRBV19	TRBJ2-1	CASSPTGTGFNEQFF	TGTGCCAGTAGTCCTACAGGGACAGGGTTCAATGAGCAGTTCTTC
.	.	TRBV28	TRBJ2-1	CASSFSGWNSGNEQFF	TGTGCCAGCAGTTTTTCTGGGTGGAATTCGGGCAATGAGCAGTTCTTC
.	.	TRBV6-6	TRBJ1-6	CASSPGGGNSPLHF	TGTGCCAGCAGCCCCGGGGGGGGTAATTCACCCCTCCACTTT
TRBD1	.	TRBV11-2	TRBJ2-2	CASSRTGTGFAGELFF	TGTGCCAGCAGCCGTACCGGGACAGGGTTTGCCGGGGAGCTGTTTTTT
.	.	TRBV7-8	TRBJ2-7	CASSFSYEQYF	TGTGCCAGCAGCTTTTCCTACGAGCAGTACTTC
.	few	TRBV7-9	TRBJ2-5	CASSLRDTGETQYF	TGTGCCAGCAGCTTGCGGGACACAGGGGAGACCCAGTACTTC
.	.	TRBV19	TRBJ1-1	CASSGDEWLNAVFTEAFF	TGTGCCAGTAGTGGTGACGAATGGCTAAATGCGGTGTTCACTGAAGCTTTCTTT
.	.	TRBV7-3	TRBJ1-1	CASSPTGTTAFF	TGTGCCAGCAGCCCCACGGGGACAACAGCTTTCTTT
TRBD2	.	TRBV2	TRBJ2-3	CATGLKLGTSGDLDTQYF	TGTGCCACCGGATTAAAACTCGGGACTAGCGGGGACCTAGATACGCAGTATTTT
.	.	TRBV7-2	TRBJ1-4	CASSLSVARGGQEKLFF	TGTGCCAGCAGCTTATCCGTGGCGCGTGGGGGACAAGAAAAACTGTTTTTT